The 15 T cell receptor beta chains given below trace back to one sample, sequenced in a study of T cells in localized non-small cell lung cancer. The method was immunoSEQ multiplex PCR; TCRdb's version includes in-frame clones alone and lacks a portion of them. The sample gives tens of thousands of clones, roughly 90% of which show up once; 22% is in the top ten. The sequencing here drew on peripheral blood, taken before any cancer treatment. Every receptor here comes from a man aged 40 to 69 with stage I squamous cell lung carcinoma.

This clone appeared a few times. V usage is TRBV14 and J usage is TRBJ1-4; D gene ambiguous. The germline V gene has CDR1 SGHDN and CDR2 FVKESK. V lost 4 bases to trimming and J lost 6 bases, with 12 bases between them. The CDR3 is 14 amino acids. CDR3 nucleotides: TGTGCCAGCAGCCGCAACCTCTACGATGAAAAACTGTTTTTT. Its protein product is CASSRNLYDEKLFF.

The chain joins TRBV18 to TRBJ2-5, with D tentatively TRBD2 (6 bases). Trimming shortened V by 5 bases and J by 2 bases, and 15 bases separated the two germline ends. CDR1 is KGHSH and CDR2 is LQKENI in the germline V gene. The CDR3 has 15 residues. The CDR3 DNA is TGTGCCAGCTCAGCCTCAGTAGCGGTACAAGAGACCCAGTACTTC. It translates to CASSASVAVQETQYF.

This chain links TRBV27 with TRBJ1-5; D remains unclear. The V end was cut by 5 bases, the J end by 4 bases, with 6 bases between. Germline values: CDR1 MNHEY, CDR2 SMNVEV (reference sequence). This CDR3 region has 12 residues. CDR3 in DNA: TGTGCCAGCAGTCCTTTAAATCAGCCCCAGCATTTT. Its translation: CASSPLNQPQHF.

The chain couples TRBV11-2 to TRBJ2-1; 8 bases line up with TRBD2. This CDR3 comprises 14 residues. The germline V gene has CDR1 SGHAT and CDR2 FQNNGV. With 5 bases clipped from V and 9 bases from J, the junction kept 9 bases outside the gene matches. CDR3 nucleotide sequence: TGTGCCAGCAGCCGGACTAGCAGGGCGTCTGAGCAGTTCTTC. Translating gives CASSRTSRASEQFF.

This clone has just one count. The chain carries TRBV7-3 and TRBJ2-3; perhaps TRBD2 as D (6 bases). Per the germline V gene, CDR1 is SGHTA and CDR2 is FQGTGA. Between the trimmed V and J ends, which lost 2 bases and 0 bases, there was a span of 18 bases. CDR3 length: 18 residues. The DNA of the CDR3 is TGTGCCAGCAGCTTAGGAGCTAGGGGACTCGGTAGCACAGATACGCAGTATTTT. Protein: CASSLGARGLGSTDTQYF.

A single count supports this clone. The gene calls are TRBV27 and TRBJ1-4; perhaps TRBD1 as D (5 bases). This CDR3 comprises 15 residues. Germline loops: CDR1 MNHEY, CDR2 SMNVEV (reference sequence). Trimming took off 6 bases at V and 7 bases at J, with 18 bases between the two ends. DNA of the CDR3: TGTGCCAGCAGCCGCTCGAGCGGCGGGGGTGAAAAACTGTTTTTT. Protein sequence: CASSRSSGGGEKLFF.

The CDR3 bases are TGTGCCAGCAGCCCCGGGGCGCCGGGAGGTTCGACCGGGGAGCTGTTTTTT. Protein sequence: CASSPGAPGGSTGELFF. The chain links TRBV5-4 to TRBJ2-2; 7 nucleotides line up with TRBD2. Germline-derived CDR1 and CDR2 are SGHNT and YYREEE (reference sequence). V dropped 4 bases and J dropped 5; count of bases not matched to a gene: 14. This CDR3 is 17 amino acids long.

The chain links TRBV5-1 to TRBJ2-4, with a tentative D call TRBD1 (6 bases). The CDR3 has 13 amino acids. CDR1 and CDR2 (germline): SGHRS, YFSETQ. V lost 2 bases and J lost 8, with 11 bases in between. The CDR3 spells CASSFGRGDIQYF. In DNA form, the CDR3 reads TGCGCCAGCAGCTTCGGCAGGGGAGACATTCAGTACTTC.

V gene TRBV7-9 combines with J gene TRBJ2-5; TRBD1 agrees at 7 bases. There are 14 residues in the CDR3. V dropped 4 bases and J dropped 3; count of bases not matched to a gene: 5. Germline CDR1 reads SEHNR; CDR2 reads FQNEAQ (reference sequence). CDR3 sequence: CASSSRTGEETQYF. The CDR3 region has the DNA TGTGCCAGCAGCTCGAGGACAGGAGAAGAGACCCAGTACTTC.

The chain has TRBV9 and TRBJ2-5; unclear D gene. This CDR3 spans 13 amino acids. The germline CDR1 and CDR2 sequences are SGDLS and YYNGEE. Trimming cost V 3 bases and J 5 bases, with 11 bases left between them. This CDR3 reads CASSGYLGETQYF. The CDR3 region has the DNA TGTGCCAGCAGCGGGTACCTGGGGGAGACCCAGTACTTC.

V is TRBV28 and J is TRBJ2-7; D not resolved. The V end lost 9 bases, the J end lost 5 bases, and 17 bases lay between the germline ends. The CDR3 totals 13 residues. Germline lookup yields CDR1 MDHEN and CDR2 SYDVKM. The CDR3 nucleotides read TGTGCCAGTATAGAGGCAGGAACGAACGAGCAGTACTTC. Translated: CASIEAGTNEQYF.

The chain recombines TRBV2 with TRBJ2-3; 7 bases are shared with TRBD1. Germline V gene data show CDR1 as SNHLY and CDR2 as FYNNEI. The ends lost 1 base at V and 4 bases at J; junction bases unmatched: 5. CDR3 length: 15 residues. CDR3 coding DNA: TGTGCCAGCAGTGAAGAACAGGGGATGGCAGATACGCAGTATTTT. It yields the protein CASSEEQGMADTQYF.

This clone was seen just once. The CDR3 bases are TGCAGCGTTTTTGCGGGAGGTAAAGATACGCAGTATTTT. Translating gives CSVFAGGKDTQYF. The V gene is TRBV29-1, the J gene TRBJ2-3; 8 positions match TRBD2. This CDR3 contains 13 residues. Germline values: CDR1 SQVTM, CDR2 ANQGSEA. V lost 5 bases to trimming and J lost 5 bases; unmatched junction nucleotides: 6.

This clone was counted between two and nine times. The chain links TRBV11-2 to TRBJ2-5; D is unclear. V was trimmed by 2 bases and J by 4 bases, leaving 8 bases between them. The CDR3 consists of 13 residues. From germline, CDR1 is SGHAT and CDR2 FQNNGV. The CDR3 loop is CASSLPMAETQYF. CDR3 in DNA: TGTGCCAGCAGCTTACCGATGGCAGAGACCCAGTACTTC. Based on the CDR3 plus reference TRBV11-2 and TRBJ2-5, the full variable domain is EAGVAQSPRYKIIEKRQSVAFWCNPISGHATLYWYQQILGQGPKLLIQFQNNGVVDDSQLPKDRFSAERLKGVDSTLKIQPAKLEDSAVYLCASSLPMAETQYFGPGTRLLVL.

As concerns this clone: Within the sample, other DNA sequences also encode this same CDR3. The chain recombines TRBV5-4 with TRBJ1-5; no clear D. The V and J ends lost 3 bases and 6 bases respectively, with 10 bases between them. The CDR3 totals 13 residues. Germline CDR1 reads SGHNT; CDR2 reads YYREEE (reference sequence). Here the CDR3 reads CASSYGLGQPQHF. In DNA form, the CDR3 reads TGTGCCAGCAGCTACGGACTGGGTCAGCCCCAGCATTTT.